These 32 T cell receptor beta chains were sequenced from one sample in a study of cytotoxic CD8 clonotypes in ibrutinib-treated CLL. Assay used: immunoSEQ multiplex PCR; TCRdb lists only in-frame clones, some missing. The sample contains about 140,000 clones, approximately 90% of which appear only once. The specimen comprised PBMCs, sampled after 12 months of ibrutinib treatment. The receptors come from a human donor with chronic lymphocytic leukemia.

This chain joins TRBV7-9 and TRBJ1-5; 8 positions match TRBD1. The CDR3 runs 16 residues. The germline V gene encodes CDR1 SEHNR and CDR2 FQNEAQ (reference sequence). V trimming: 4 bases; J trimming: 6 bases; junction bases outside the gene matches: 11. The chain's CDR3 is CASSSTDRGKGQPQHF. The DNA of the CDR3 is TGTGCCAGCAGCTCCACCGACAGGGGAAAAGGTCAGCCCCAGCATTTT.

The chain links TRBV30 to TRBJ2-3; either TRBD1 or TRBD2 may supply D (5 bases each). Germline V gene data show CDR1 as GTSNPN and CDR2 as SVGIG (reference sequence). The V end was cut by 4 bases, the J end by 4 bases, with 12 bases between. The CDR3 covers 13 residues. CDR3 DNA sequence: TGTGCCTGGACCCTCCGAGGGGCAGATACGCAGTATTTT. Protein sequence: CAWTLRGADTQYF.

In nucleotides, the CDR3 is TGTGCCAGTACCAACCAGGGTGTGGACACCGGGGAGCTGTTTTTT. Translation: CASTNQGVDTGELFF. The V call is TRBV19, the J call TRBJ2-2; D perhaps matches TRBD1 (5 bases). The ends were cut back, 7 bases at V and 3 bases at J, with 15 bases in the middle. This CDR3 has 15 amino acids. Germline assignment: CDR1 LNHDA and CDR2 SQIVND (reference sequence).

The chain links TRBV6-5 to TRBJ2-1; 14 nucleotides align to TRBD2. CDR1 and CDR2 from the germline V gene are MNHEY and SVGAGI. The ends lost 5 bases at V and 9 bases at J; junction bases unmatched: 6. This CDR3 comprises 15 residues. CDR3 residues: CASSAGTSGSGEQFF. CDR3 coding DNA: TGTGCCAGCAGTGCCGGGACTAGCGGGAGTGGTGAGCAGTTCTTC.

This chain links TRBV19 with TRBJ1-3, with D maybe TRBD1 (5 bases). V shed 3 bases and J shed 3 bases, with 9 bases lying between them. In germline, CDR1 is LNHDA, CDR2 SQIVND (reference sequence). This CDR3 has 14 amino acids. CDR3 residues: CASSIWGNGNTIYF. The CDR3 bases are TGTGCCAGTAGTATCTGGGGGAATGGAAACACCATATATTTT.

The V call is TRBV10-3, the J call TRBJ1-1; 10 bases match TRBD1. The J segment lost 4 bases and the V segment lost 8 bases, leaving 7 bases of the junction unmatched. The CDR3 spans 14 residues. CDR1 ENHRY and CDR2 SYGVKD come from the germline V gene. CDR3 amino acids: CAIGRTGGSTEAFF. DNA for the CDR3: TGTGCCATCGGAAGGACAGGGGGTTCCACTGAAGCTTTCTTT.

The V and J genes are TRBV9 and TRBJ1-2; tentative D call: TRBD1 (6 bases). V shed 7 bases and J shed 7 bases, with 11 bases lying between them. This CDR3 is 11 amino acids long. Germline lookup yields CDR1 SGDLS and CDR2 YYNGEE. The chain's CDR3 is CASGGGVGYTF. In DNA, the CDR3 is TGTGCCAGCGGCGGGGGCGTTGGCTACACCTTC.

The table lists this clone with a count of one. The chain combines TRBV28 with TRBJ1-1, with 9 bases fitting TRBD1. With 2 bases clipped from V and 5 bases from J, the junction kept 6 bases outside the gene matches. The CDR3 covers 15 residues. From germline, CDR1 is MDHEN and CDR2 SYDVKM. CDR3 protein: CASSLPLGQGTEAFF. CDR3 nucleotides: TGTGCCAGCAGTTTACCCCTCGGACAGGGGACTGAAGCTTTCTTT. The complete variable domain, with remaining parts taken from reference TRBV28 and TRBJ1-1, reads DVKVTQSSRYLVKRTGEKVFLECVQDMDHENMFWYRQDPGLGLRLIYFSYDVKMKEKGDIPEGYSVSREKKERFSLILESASTNQTSMYLCASSLPLGQGTEAFFGQGTRLTVV.

The CDR3 loop reads CASSQGRDTQYF. The CDR3 region has the DNA TGTGCCAGCAGCCAAGGTAGAGATACGCAGTATTTT. The rearrangement uses TRBV4-2 and TRBJ2-3; D is unresolved. The germline V gene has CDR1 LGHNA and CDR2 YNFKEQ. Trimming took 1 base from V and 5 from J, leaving 4 bases between them. CDR3 length equals 12 residues.

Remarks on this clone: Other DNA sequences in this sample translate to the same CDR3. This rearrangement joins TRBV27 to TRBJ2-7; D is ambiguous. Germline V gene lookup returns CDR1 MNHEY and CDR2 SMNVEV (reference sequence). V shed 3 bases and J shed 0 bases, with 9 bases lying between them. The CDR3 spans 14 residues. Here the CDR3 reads CASSFAGSSYEQYF. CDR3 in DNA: TGTGCCAGCAGTTTCGCAGGCAGCTCCTACGAGCAGTACTTC.

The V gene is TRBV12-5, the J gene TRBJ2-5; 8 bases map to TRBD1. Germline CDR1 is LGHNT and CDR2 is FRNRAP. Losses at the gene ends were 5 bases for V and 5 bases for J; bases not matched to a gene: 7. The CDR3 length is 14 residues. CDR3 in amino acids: CASGTDRGGETQYF. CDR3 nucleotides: TGTGCTAGTGGTACCGACAGGGGTGGGGAGACCCAGTACTTC.

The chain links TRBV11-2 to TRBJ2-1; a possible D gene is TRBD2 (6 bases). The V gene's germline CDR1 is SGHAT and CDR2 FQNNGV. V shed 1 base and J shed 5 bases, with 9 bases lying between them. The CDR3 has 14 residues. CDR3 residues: CASSLVGRHNEQFF. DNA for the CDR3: TGTGCCAGCAGCTTAGTCGGGAGACACAATGAGCAGTTCTTC.

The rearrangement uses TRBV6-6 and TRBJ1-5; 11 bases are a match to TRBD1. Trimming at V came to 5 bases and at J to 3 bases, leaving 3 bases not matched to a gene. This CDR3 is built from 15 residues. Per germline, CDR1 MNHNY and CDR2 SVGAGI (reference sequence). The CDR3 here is CASSGQGAINQPQHF. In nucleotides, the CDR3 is TGTGCCAGCAGTGGACAGGGGGCGATCAATCAGCCCCAGCATTTT.

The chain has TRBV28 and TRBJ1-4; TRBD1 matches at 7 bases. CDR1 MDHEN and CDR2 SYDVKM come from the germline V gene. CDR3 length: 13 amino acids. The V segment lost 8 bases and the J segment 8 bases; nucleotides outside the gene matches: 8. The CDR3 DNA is TGTGCCAGCCCTCGACAGGGAGGAGAAAAACTGTTTTTT. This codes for CASPRQGGEKLFF.

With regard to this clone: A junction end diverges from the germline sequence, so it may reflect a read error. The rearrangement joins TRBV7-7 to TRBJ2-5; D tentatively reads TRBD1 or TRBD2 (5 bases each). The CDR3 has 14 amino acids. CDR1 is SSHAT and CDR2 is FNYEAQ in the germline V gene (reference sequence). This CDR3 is CASSPRDGKETQYF. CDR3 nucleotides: TGTGCTAGCAGCCCCCGGGACGGAAAAGAGACCCAGTACTTC. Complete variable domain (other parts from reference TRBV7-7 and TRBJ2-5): GAGVSQSPRYKVTKRGQDVTLRCDPISSHATLYWYQQALGQGPEFLTYFNYEAQPDKSGLPSDRFSAERPEGSISTLTIQRTEQRDSAMYRCASSPRDGKETQYFGPGTRLLVL.

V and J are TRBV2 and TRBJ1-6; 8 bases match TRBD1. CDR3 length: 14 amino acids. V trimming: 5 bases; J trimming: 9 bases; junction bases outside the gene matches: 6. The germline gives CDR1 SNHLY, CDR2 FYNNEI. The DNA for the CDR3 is TGTGCCAGCAGTTCGACAGGGGATCGTTCACCCCTCCACTTT. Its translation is CASSSTGDRSPLHF. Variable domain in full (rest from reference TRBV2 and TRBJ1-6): EPEVTQTPSHQVTQMGQEVILRCVPISNHLYFYWYRQILGQKVEFLVSFYNNEISEKSEIFDDQFSVERPDGSNFTLKIRSTKLEDSAMYFCASSSTGDRSPLHFGNGTRLTVT.

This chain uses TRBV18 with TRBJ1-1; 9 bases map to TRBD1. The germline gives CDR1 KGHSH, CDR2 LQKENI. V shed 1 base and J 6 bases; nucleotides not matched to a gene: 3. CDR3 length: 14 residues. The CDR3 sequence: CASSPRTGESEAFF. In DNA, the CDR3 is TGTGCCAGCTCACCACGGACAGGGGAATCTGAAGCTTTCTTT. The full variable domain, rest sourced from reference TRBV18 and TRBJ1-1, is NAGVMQNPRHLVRRRGQEARLRCSPMKGHSHVYWYRQLPEEGLKFMVYLQKENIIDESGMPKERFSAEFPKEGPSILRIQQVVRGDSAAYFCASSPRTGESEAFFGQGTRLTVV.

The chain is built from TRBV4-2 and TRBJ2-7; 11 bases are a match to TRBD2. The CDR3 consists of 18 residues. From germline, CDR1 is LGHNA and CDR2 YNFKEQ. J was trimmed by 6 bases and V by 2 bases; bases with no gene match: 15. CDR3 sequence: CASSQFPLSGRVPLEQYF. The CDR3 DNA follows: TGTGCCAGCAGCCAATTCCCCCTTAGCGGGAGGGTGCCTCTCGAGCAGTACTTC.

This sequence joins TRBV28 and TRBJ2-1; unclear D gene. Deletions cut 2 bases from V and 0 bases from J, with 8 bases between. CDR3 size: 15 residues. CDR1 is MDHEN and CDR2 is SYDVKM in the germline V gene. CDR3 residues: CASSLSRSSYNEQFF. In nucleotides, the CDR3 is TGTGCCAGCAGTTTAAGCCGGAGCTCCTACAATGAGCAGTTCTTC.

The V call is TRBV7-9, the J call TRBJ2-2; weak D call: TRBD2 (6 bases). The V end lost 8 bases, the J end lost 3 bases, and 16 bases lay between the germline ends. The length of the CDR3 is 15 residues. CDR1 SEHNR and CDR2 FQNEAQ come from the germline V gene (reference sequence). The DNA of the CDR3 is TGTGCCAGCGAACCCGGGGGAACGGACACCGGGGAGCTGTTTTTT. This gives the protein CASEPGGTDTGELFF.

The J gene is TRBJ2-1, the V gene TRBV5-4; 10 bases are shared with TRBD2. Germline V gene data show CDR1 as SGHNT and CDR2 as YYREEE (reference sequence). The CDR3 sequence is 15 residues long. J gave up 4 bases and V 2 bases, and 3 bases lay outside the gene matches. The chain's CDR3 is CASSFGLADYNEQFF. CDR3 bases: TGTGCCAGCAGCTTTGGACTAGCGGATTACAATGAGCAGTTCTTC.

In DNA form, the CDR3 reads TGTGCCAGCTTGCTGGGACAGGGGTTCGACGAGCAGTACTTC. Translated: CASLLGQGFDEQYF. The rearrangement uses TRBV2 and TRBJ2-7; TRBD1 agrees at 10 bases. The germline V gene has CDR1 SNHLY and CDR2 FYNNEI. The junction had 9 bases not matched to a gene; V was cut back by 8 bases and J by 5 bases. The CDR3 is 14 amino acids. The full variable domain, rest sourced from reference TRBV2 and TRBJ2-7, is EPEVTQTPSHQVTQMGQEVILRCVPISNHLYFYWYRQILGQKVEFLVSFYNNEISEKSEIFDDQFSVERPDGSNFTLKIRSTKLEDSAMYFCASLLGQGFDEQYFGPGTRLTVT.

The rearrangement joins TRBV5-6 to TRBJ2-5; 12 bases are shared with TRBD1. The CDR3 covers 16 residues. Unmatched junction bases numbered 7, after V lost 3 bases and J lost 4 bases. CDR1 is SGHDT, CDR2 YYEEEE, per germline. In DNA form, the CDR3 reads TGTGCCAGCAGCTCTAGGGGACAGGGGGCCGCAGAGACCCAGTACTTC. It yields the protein CASSSRGQGAAETQYF.

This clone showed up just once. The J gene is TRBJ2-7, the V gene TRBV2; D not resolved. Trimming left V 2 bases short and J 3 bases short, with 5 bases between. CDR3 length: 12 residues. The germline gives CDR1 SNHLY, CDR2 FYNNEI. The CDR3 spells CASSEWYYEQYF. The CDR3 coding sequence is TGTGCCAGCAGTGAATGGTACTACGAGCAGTACTTC.

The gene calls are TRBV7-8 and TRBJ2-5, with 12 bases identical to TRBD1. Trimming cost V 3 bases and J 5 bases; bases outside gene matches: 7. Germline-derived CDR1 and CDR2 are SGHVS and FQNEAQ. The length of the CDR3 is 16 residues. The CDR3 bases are TGTGCCAGCAGCTTTTCGGGACAGGGGGCACGGGAGACCCAGTACTTC. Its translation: CASSFSGQGARETQYF.

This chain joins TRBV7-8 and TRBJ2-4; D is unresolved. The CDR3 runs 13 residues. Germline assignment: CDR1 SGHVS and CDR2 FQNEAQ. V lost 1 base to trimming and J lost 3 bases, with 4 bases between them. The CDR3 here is CASSLGDKNIQYF. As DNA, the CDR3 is TGTGCCAGCAGCTTAGGAGACAAAAACATTCAGTACTTC.

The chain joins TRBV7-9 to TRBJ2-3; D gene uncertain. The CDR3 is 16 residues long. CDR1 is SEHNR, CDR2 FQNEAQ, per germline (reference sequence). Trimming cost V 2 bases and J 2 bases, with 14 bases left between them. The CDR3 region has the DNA TGTGCCAGCAGCTTATGGGGATCAGAAATCACAGATACGCAGTATTTT. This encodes CASSLWGSEITDTQYF.

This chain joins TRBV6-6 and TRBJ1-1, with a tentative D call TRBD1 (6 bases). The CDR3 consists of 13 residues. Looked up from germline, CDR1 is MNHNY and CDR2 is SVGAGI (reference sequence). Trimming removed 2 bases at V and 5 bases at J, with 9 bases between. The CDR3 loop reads CASSYAGVTEAFF. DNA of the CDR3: TGTGCCAGCAGTTACGCAGGGGTGACTGAAGCTTTCTTT.

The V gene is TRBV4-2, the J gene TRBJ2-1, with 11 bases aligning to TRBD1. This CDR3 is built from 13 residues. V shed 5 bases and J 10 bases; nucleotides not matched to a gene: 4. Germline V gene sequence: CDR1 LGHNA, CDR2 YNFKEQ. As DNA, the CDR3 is TGTGCCAGCAGCGGGACAGGGGGTGGGGAGCAGTTCTTC. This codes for CASSGTGGGEQFF.

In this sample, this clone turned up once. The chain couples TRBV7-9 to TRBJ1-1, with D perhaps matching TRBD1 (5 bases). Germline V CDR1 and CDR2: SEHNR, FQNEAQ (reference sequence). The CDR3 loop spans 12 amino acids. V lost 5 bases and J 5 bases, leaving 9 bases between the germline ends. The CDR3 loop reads CASSVGGTEAFF. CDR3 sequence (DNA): TGTGCCAGCAGCGTGGGGGGAACTGAAGCTTTCTTT.

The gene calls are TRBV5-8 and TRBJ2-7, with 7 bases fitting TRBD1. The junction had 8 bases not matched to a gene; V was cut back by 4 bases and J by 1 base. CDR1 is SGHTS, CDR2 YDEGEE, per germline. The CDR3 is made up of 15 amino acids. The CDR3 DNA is TGTGCCAGCAGCGCGGACTGGGACAGTTCCTACGAGCAGTACTTC. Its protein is CASSADWDSSYEQYF.

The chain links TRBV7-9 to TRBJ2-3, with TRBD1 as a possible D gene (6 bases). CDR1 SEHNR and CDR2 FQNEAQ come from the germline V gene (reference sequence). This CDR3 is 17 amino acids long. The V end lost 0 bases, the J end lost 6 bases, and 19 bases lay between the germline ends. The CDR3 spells CASSLALDRWVLDTQYF. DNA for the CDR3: TGTGCCAGCAGCTTAGCCCTCGACAGGTGGGTTCTGGATACGCAGTATTTT.